This TCR beta chain was identified during a study of CD8 T cell repertoires and HIV-1 epitope variants. Turning to the study itself: Epitopes were three Gag families plus Nef HW9 and YT9. Findings of the study overall: The TAALDMSHF plasma variant had no responses, unlike KF9 (about 5 clonotypes) and HW9 (one).

Profiled with immunoSEQ multiplex PCR; TCRdb holds only in-frame clones, not every one. The repertoire has under 6,000 clones, around three fifths of them found once; the top ten carry approximately 39%. Germline assignment: CDR1 SGHNT and CDR2 YYREEE (reference sequence). The length of the CDR3 is 16 residues. This clone came up a few times. No antigen is known for it. The junction differs from germline at one of its ends, possibly a read error. This TCR was recovered from a male donor with HIV. Material: cultured CD8+ T cells derived from PBMCs. The gene calls are TRBV5-4 and TRBJ1-2; D not certain. The CDR3 here is CASSQDPPDLDYGYTF. CDR3 sequence (DNA): TGCGCCAGCAGCCAAGATCCCCCAGACTTGGACTATGGCTACACCTTC.